This T cell receptor (beta chain) was observed in a study of CD8+ T cells in alopecia areata. Study results and caveats: Mouse data revealed clearer TCR sharing than patient data did, a gap possibly tied to HLA. Normal skin contains resident alphabeta T cells, and these are also sequenced in scalp samples.

Worth noting for this clone: Its antigen remains unknown.

It was cDNA, reverse transcribed from extracted RNA, that served as the sequencing template. The assay was immunoSEQ multiplex PCR, and TCRdb's table has in-frame clones only and misses some. This sample has some 110,000 clones, with around two fifths found just once. Trimming cost V 8 bases and J 6 bases; bases outside gene matches: 11. CDR3 length equals 15 residues. Germline-derived CDR1 and CDR2 are MNHEY and SMNVEV (reference sequence). Sequencing was done on a sample of CD4+ T cells sorted from blood. This chain links TRBV27 with TRBJ2-5; 11 bases are a match to TRBD2. The TCR comes from a human donor with alopecia areata. This chain's CDR3 is CASGSRLAGFKTQYF. The CDR3 coding sequence is TGTGCCAGCGGGTCAAGACTAGCGGGGTTCAAGACCCAGTACTTC.